This T cell receptor (beta chain) appears in the sequencing data of a study of CD8+CD57+ T cells in acquired aplastic anemia. A remark on this clonotype: Its antigen is unidentified.

By flow cytometry, patients selected for sequencing had shown an expansion of CD8+CD57+ cells. No therapy was given to patients before blood sampling. Germline V lookup: CDR1 KGHDR, CDR2 SFDVKD. The CDR3 has 15 amino acids. Trimming removed 4 bases from V and 8 bases from J, with 16 bases in between. The study profiled TCR beta VDJ and CDR3 using genomic DNA as template. MiXCR, run by TCRdb on the reads, gives a single entry per CDR3 protein. The repertoire holds hundreds of thousands of distinct CDR3 sequences, with under 40% as singletons. Study results and limitations: Controls did not differ significantly from patients in CD8+ Simpson's diversity.

The V and J genes are TRBV24-1 and TRBJ2-2, with D tentatively TRBD2 (7 bases). The sequencing sample was made of sorted CD4+, CD8+, or CD8+CD57+ T cells (not recorded which) from PBMCs. The source is a human donor with aplastic anemia. The CDR3 DNA reads as TGTGCCACCAGTGACGCGGGGGCTGCAGCTGGGGAGCTGTTTTTT. Its protein is CATSDAGAAAGELFF.